This section outlines one T cell receptor (beta chain) sequence together with its context. What it binds is not known. Positively selected for CCR7, the CD45RO-negative cells used as naive CD8 cells excluded terminally differentiated effector memory CD45RA+ cells. Data came from immunoSEQ multiplex PCR; TCRdb stores just in-frame clones and leaves some out. Here the sample spans about 870,000 clones, 85% to 95% being singletons. This sample is part of a study of shared clonotypes between healthy human individuals. Study results and caveats: Of the naive CD4 clonotypes, around 4.9% were shared across several donors. The study found lower generation probabilities in non-shared clonotypes than in those shared by all four donors.

Trimming left V 4 bases short and J 0 bases short, with 19 bases between. The germline gives CDR1 SGHAT, CDR2 FQNNGV. This CDR3 contains 17 residues. The sample was naive CD8+ T cells sorted from blood. This TCR was recovered from a man aged 25 to 40 in good health. The gene calls are TRBV11-2 and TRBJ2-7, with no clear D. CDR3 amino acids: CASSSLSLQQSSYEQYF. The CDR3 coding sequence is TGTGCCAGCAGCTCACTTAGTCTACAGCAAAGCTCCTACGAGCAGTACTTC.